Each of the 27 T cell receptor beta chains below was sequenced from the same sample in a study of vaccination effects on CD4 cells after COVID-19. Subsequent to a culture period of 10 days, CD4+ T cells were isolated. TCRdb keeps only in-frame clones here, not all; method: immunoSEQ multiplex PCR. The sample yields about 74,000 clones, 60% to 80% seen once. These receptors have no identified antigens. The sample consisted of CD4+ T cells from PBMCs cultured without peptide, taken before COVID-19 vaccination. Receptors originate from a human donor who received a COVID-19 vaccine.

This chain links TRBV6-6 with TRBJ2-5; the D is unclear. There are 13 residues in the CDR3. The V end was cut by 2 bases, the J end by 4 bases, with 8 bases between. Germline-derived CDR1 and CDR2 are MNHNY and SVGAGI (reference sequence). In DNA form, the CDR3 reads TGTGCCAGCAGTTACGGACGTGTAGAGACCCAGTACTTC. Protein product: CASSYGRVETQYF.

The J gene is TRBJ1-5, the V gene TRBV10-3; D perhaps matches TRBD1 (6 bases). Trimming shortened V by 11 bases and J by 3 bases, and 14 bases separated the two germline ends. This CDR3 contains 13 residues. The germline CDR1 and CDR2 sequences are ENHRY and SYGVKD. Here the CDR3 DNA reads TGTGCCTCTCACCGGGACAACAATCAGCCCCAGCATTTT. Its translation: CASHRDNNQPQHF.

The chain couples TRBV5-1 to TRBJ1-3; possible D gene TRBD1, 6 bases. CDR3 length: 18 residues. The V gene lost 2 bases and the J gene lost 4 bases, with 22 bases spanning the gap. Germline lookup yields CDR1 SGHRS and CDR2 YFSETQ. CDR3: CASSLTSRGVISGNTIYF. The CDR3 DNA sequence: TGCGCCAGCAGCTTAACCTCCAGGGGAGTAATATCCGGAAACACCATATATTTT.

V gene TRBV30 combines with J gene TRBJ1-2; D unresolved. Trimming removed 2 bases from V and 6 bases from J, with 13 bases in between. The CDR3 spans 13 residues. Germline CDR1 GTSNPN, CDR2 SVGIG (reference sequence). The CDR3, as DNA: TGTGCCTGGAGTCTCTCGGGTCAGAATGGCTACACCTTC. Its protein product is CAWSLSGQNGYTF.

This chain joins TRBV2 and TRBJ2-1, with unresolved D. Deletions cut 5 bases from V and 4 bases from J, with 9 bases between. Germline V gives CDR1 SNHLY, CDR2 FYNNEI. This CDR3 is built from 13 residues. Here the CDR3 reads CASSPGPYNEQFF. For the CDR3, the DNA is TGTGCCAGCAGTCCCGGGCCTTACAATGAGCAGTTCTTC.

In this sample, this clone turned up once. V is TRBV6-1 and J is TRBJ1-4, with a weak D call TRBD1 (6 bases). Germline V gives CDR1 MNHNS, CDR2 SASEGT. This CDR3 is 15 amino acids long. V lost 1 base to trimming and J lost 7 bases, with 13 bases between them. The CDR3 DNA reads TGTGCCAGCAGTGAAGTCTCAGGGGTCGGTGAAAAACTGTTTTTT. Translated, it gives CASSEVSGVGEKLFF.

The rearrangement joins TRBV19 to TRBJ2-3; D remains unclear. Germline lookup yields CDR1 LNHDA and CDR2 SQIVND (reference sequence). There are 14 residues in the CDR3. Trimming shortened V by 3 bases and J by 4 bases, and 11 bases separated the two germline ends. CDR3 amino acids: CASSMLPAPDTQYF. The CDR3 DNA reads as TGTGCCAGTAGTATGTTACCGGCGCCAGATACGCAGTATTTT.

The gene calls are TRBV21-1 and TRBJ1-1; TRBD1 reflects the table's D call only, with no check against the DNA. TRBV21-1 is listed as a pseudogene. The CDR3 has 14 amino acids. CDR3 DNA: TGTGCCAGAGAGGGAGGTACACAGGGGGGTGAAGCTTTCTTT. Translated: CAREGGTQGGEAFF.

The chain employs TRBV24-1 and TRBJ2-1; TRBD2 aligns across 8 bases. CDR1 is KGHDR and CDR2 is SFDVKD in the germline V gene. The V gene end was trimmed by 0 bases and the J gene end by 0 bases; junction bases not matched to a gene: 0. This CDR3 has 16 amino acids. The CDR3 reads CATSDLSGSSYNEQFF. In nucleotides, the CDR3 is TGTGCCACCAGTGATTTGAGCGGGAGCTCCTACAATGAGCAGTTCTTC.

The chain joins TRBV12-3 or TRBV12-4 to TRBJ1-1; unclear D gene. The CDR3 spans 13 residues. With 6 bases removed from V and 4 bases from J, the gap between germline ends came to 12 bases. The CDR3 bases are TGTGCCAGCAGAAGCAACTTGGTCACTGAAGCTTTCTTT. This sequence encodes CASRSNLVTEAFF.

The gene calls are TRBV21-1 and TRBJ1-2; the table's D call TRBD1 went unverified against the DNA. TRBV21-1 is a known pseudogene. The CDR3 is made up of 12 amino acids. This CDR3 reads CASTNRDRIYTF. The CDR3, as DNA: TGTGCCAGCACCAACCGGGACAGGATCTACACCTTC.

Remarks on this clone: One end of the junction is discordant with germline, which a read error may explain. The chain combines TRBV10-1 with TRBJ2-3; 11 bases agree with TRBD1. CDR1 and CDR2 (germline): WNHNN, SYGVQD (reference sequence). The CDR3 loop spans 13 amino acids. CDR3 region: CATRTGGTDTQYF. CDR3 nucleotides: TGCGCCACCCGGACAGGGGGCACTGATACGCAGTATTTT.

This CDR3 is CASSQLGGWGYTF. In DNA form, the CDR3 reads TGTGCCAGCAGCCAACTTGGTGGGTGGGGCTACACCTTC. The chain recombines TRBV3-1 (or the pseudogene TRBV3-2) with TRBJ1-2; D gene uncertain. The germline V gene encodes CDR1 LGHDT and CDR2 YNNKEL (reference sequence). This CDR3 region has 13 residues. Deletions cut 2 bases from V and 8 bases from J, with 12 bases between.

The V gene is TRBV20-1, the J gene TRBJ2-1; D is ambiguous. Germline lookup yields CDR1 DFQATT and CDR2 SNEGSKA (reference sequence). Trimming took off 5 bases at V and 3 bases at J, with 5 bases between the two ends. The CDR3 extends over 11 amino acids. CDR3 coding DNA: TGCAGTGCTGACATCTACAATGAGCAGTTCTTC. It translates to CSADIYNEQFF.

The chain is built from TRBV5-1 and TRBJ2-7, with no clear D. Germline CDR1 and CDR2: SGHRS and YFSETQ. The CDR3 has 14 amino acids. V shed 4 bases and J shed 2 bases, with 13 bases lying between them. In DNA form, the CDR3 reads TGCGCCAGCAGCCCAGCGACCGGAACCTACGAGCAGTACGTC. Translating gives CASSPATGTYEQYV.

The chain uses TRBV18 and TRBJ1-1; D is perhaps TRBD1 (5 bases). V shed 3 bases and J shed 1 base, with 6 bases lying between them. Germline CDR1 reads KGHSH; CDR2 reads LQKENI. The CDR3 has 13 residues. CDR3 amino acids: CASSPTENTEAFF. The CDR3 nucleotides are TGTGCCAGCTCACCGACAGAGAACACTGAAGCTTTCTTT. Full variable domain (rest looked up from reference TRBV18 and TRBJ1-1): NAGVMQNPRHLVRRRGQEARLRCSPMKGHSHVYWYRQLPEEGLKFMVYLQKENIIDESGMPKERFSAEFPKEGPSILRIQQVVRGDSAAYFCASSPTENTEAFFGQGTRLTVV.

This chain connects TRBV5-4 to TRBJ1-1, with 10 positions matching TRBD1. The CDR3 extends over 14 amino acids. J lost 7 bases, V lost 8 bases, and 11 bases had no gene match. Germline lookup yields CDR1 SGHNT and CDR2 YYREEE (reference sequence). CDR3 nucleotide sequence: TGTGCCAGTAGCCGGGACAGGGGAACCCTTGAAGCTTTCTTT. It is translated as CASSRDRGTLEAFF.

The chain employs TRBV14 and TRBJ1-1; no reliable D call. V was pared by 4 bases and J by 0 bases, with 9 bases between. The germline V gene has CDR1 SGHDN and CDR2 FVKESK. The CDR3 is 14 residues long. In nucleotides, the CDR3 is TGTGCCAGCAGCCTAGGGAGTTTGAACACTGAAGCTTTCTTT. Residues: CASSLGSLNTEAFF.

This chain's CDR3 is CASSPRVATSAETQYF. CDR3 in DNA: TGTGCCAGCTCCCCAAGGGTAGCGACTAGCGCGGAGACCCAGTACTTC. The chain carries TRBV18 and TRBJ2-5, with TRBD2 matching 8 bases. The CDR3 runs to 16 residues. Germline CDR1 reads KGHSH; CDR2 reads LQKENI. Trimming took 6 bases from V and 5 from J; bases not matched to a gene: 14.

CDR3 sequence reads: CASSLFNRVNSPLHF. The DNA of the CDR3 is TGTGCCAGCAGCTTGTTTAACAGGGTTAATTCACCCCTCCACTTT. This chain connects TRBV5-5 to TRBJ1-6; tentatively, D is TRBD1 (6 bases). The CDR3 covers 15 residues. Trimming pared 1 base from V and 6 bases from J, leaving 11 bases between. CDR1 is SGHKS, CDR2 YYEKEE, per germline (reference sequence).

The chain joins TRBV2 to TRBJ2-1; TRBD2 might be the D (5 bases). V gave up 6 bases and J gave up 5 bases, with 11 bases separating them. CDR1 and CDR2 from the germline V gene are SNHLY and FYNNEI. CDR3 size: 13 residues. CDR3 loop: CASRRAQHNEQFF. Written as DNA, the CDR3 is TGTGCCAGCAGGCGGGCCCAGCACAATGAGCAGTTCTTC. Combining the CDR3 with reference TRBV2 and TRBJ2-1 gives the whole variable domain EPEVTQTPSHQVTQMGQEVILRCVPISNHLYFYWYRQILGQKVEFLVSFYNNEISEKSEIFDDQFSVERPDGSNFTLKIRSTKLEDSAMYFCASRRAQHNEQFFGPGTRLTVL.

The V and J genes are TRBV3-1 (or the pseudogene TRBV3-2) and TRBJ1-1; possibly TRBD1 for D (5 bases). V was clipped by 3 bases and J by 8 bases, with 13 bases between them. The CDR3 is 13 residues long. Germline V gene sequence: CDR1 LGHDT, CDR2 YNNKEL (reference sequence). CDR3 protein: CASSQLRGPEAFF. In DNA form, the CDR3 reads TGTGCCAGCAGCCAGCTCCGGGGCCCCGAAGCTTTCTTT.

This clone turned up a few times. The rearrangement joins TRBV19 to TRBJ1-2; tentatively, D is TRBD1 (6 bases). The CDR3 has 13 residues. From germline, CDR1 is LNHDA and CDR2 SQIVND (reference sequence). Trimming stripped 6 bases from V and 1 base from J, with 9 bases between. CDR3 sequence reads: CASSRDINYGYTF. CDR3 DNA: TGTGCCAGTAGCCGGGACATTAACTATGGCTACACCTTC.

The chain carries TRBV27 and TRBJ1-5, with 11 nucleotides matching TRBD1. The germline CDR1 and CDR2 sequences are MNHEY and SMNVEV (reference sequence). The V gene end was trimmed by 4 bases and the J gene end by 0 bases; junction bases not matched to a gene: 2. CDR3 length: 16 amino acids. In nucleotides, the CDR3 is TGTGCCAGCAGTTCTGGGACAGGGGGTAGCAATCAGCCCCAGCATTTT. As protein: CASSSGTGGSNQPQHF.

CDR3 in DNA: TGTGCCAGCAGCTTATCTCCGGACAGGGGCGAGTACGAGCAGTACGTC. Translating gives CASSLSPDRGEYEQYV. This chain connects TRBV11-2 to TRBJ2-7; TRBD1 aligns across 9 bases. The CDR3 covers 16 residues. The V gene's germline CDR1 is SGHAT and CDR2 FQNNGV. Germline trimming cut 2 bases from V and 4 bases from J; bases unmatched to any gene: 9.

In this sample, this clone turned up once. The V call is TRBV5-1, the J call TRBJ1-4; 10 bases are shared with TRBD1. The CDR3 is 16 residues long. Unmatched junction bases numbered 4, after V lost 0 bases and J lost 5 bases. Germline V gene lookup returns CDR1 SGHRS and CDR2 YFSETQ. This chain's CDR3 is CASSLAPGQGNEKLFF. DNA of the CDR3: TGCGCCAGCAGCTTGGCCCCGGGACAGGGGAATGAAAAACTGTTTTTT.

V usage is TRBV5-1 and J usage is TRBJ2-2; 8 positions match TRBD1. This CDR3 contains 14 residues. The germline V gene encodes CDR1 SGHRS and CDR2 YFSETQ. Trimming took 1 base from V and 6 from J; bases not matched to a gene: 2. CDR3: CASSLSRGPGELFF. DNA for the CDR3: TGCGCCAGCAGCTTGAGCAGGGGGCCCGGGGAGCTGTTTTTT.